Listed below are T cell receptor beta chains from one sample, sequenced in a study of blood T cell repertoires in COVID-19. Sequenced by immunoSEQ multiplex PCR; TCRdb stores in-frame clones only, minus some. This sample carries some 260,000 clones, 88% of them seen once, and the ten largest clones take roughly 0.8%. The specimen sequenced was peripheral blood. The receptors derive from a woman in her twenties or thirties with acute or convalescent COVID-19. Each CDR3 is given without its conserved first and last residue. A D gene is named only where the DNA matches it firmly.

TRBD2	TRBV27	ASSLGGRARGGEQF
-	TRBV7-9	ASSLQGVRTGELF
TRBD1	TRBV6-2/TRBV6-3	ASSYSTRQGTWGTEAF
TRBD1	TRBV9	ASSVRDSYSPLH
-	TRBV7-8	ASSRDLDTQY
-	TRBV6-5	ASRGRELETQY
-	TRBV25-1	ASSVTGDNQPQH
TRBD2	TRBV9	ASSPAGGSTDTQY
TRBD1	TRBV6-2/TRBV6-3	ASSYPGTVRSQH
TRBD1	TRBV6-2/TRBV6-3	ASSFHETGNSTDTQY
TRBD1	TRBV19	ASNQQGRQPQH
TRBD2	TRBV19	ASKDGAAGENEQF
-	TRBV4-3	ASSQTGGETQY
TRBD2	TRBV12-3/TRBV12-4	ASNSGLASEQF
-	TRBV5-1	ASSLAGLGLTGVQKGSYNEQF
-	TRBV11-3	ASSVMTNNEQF
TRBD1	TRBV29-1	SATDRAYEQY
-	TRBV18	ASSLPGERAEAF
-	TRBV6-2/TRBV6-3	ASSYVWNTEAF
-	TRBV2	ASSVSPGEKLF
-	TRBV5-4	ASSGQTGRETQY
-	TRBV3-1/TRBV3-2	ASSQVLGGEKLF
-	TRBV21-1	ASSKDEGTNTQY
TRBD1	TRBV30	AGDRGYT
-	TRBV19	ASSSYRVREKLF
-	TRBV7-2	ASSLAAPGAGANVLT
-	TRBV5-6	ASSQQGRSYNEQF
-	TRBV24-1	APGHRCSYEQY
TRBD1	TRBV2	ASTSRTGPKNIQY
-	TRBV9	ASSSDLLNEQF
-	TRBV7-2	ASSSSTLRGTQY
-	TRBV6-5	ASSSGLTQF
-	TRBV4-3	ASSQEFQNTGELF
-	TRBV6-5	ASSYSEAFNSPLH
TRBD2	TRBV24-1	ATSDLSTSGVYNEQF
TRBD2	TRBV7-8	ASSSTLRLAASTDTQY
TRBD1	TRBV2	ASRLTGGATNEKLF
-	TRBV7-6	ASSLEGGGPNNEQF
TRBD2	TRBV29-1	SAKLAFEQY
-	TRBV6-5	ASRQGNQPQH
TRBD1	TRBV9	ASSPTGRGTEAF
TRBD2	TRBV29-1	SVGREGSYNEQF
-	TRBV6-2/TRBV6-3	ASSYKSGYSYEQY
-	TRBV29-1	SIRKGLWRETQY
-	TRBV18	ASSPERSYEQY
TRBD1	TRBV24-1	ATSDADRDRT
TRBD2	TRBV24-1	ATRGLAGPNEQF
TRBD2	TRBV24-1	ATSDLLTLFSGRVIPDTQY
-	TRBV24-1	ATVAPWSNEQF
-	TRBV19	ASQDRYNEQF
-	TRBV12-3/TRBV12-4	ASSLDLNEAF